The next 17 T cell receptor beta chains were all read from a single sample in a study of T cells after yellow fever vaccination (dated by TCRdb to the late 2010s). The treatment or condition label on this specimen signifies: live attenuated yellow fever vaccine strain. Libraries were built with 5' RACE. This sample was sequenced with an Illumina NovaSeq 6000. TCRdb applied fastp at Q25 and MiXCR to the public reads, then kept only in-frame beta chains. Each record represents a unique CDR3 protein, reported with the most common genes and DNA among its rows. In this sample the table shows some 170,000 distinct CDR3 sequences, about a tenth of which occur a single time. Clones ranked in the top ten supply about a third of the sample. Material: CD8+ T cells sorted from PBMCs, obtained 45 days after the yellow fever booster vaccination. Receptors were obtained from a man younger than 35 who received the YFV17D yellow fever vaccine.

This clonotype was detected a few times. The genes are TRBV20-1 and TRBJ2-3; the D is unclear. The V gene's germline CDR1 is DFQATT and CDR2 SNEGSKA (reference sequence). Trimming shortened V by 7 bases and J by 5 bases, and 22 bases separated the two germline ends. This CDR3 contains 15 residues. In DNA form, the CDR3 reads TGCAGTGAGAGGATCCGACTCGGAAGTTTAGATACGCAGTATTTT. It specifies CSERIRLGSLDTQYF.

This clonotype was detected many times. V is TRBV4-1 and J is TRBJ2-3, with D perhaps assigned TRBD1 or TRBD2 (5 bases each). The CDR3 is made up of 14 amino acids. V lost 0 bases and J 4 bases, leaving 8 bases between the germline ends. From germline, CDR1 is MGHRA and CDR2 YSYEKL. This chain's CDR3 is CASSQDLGADTQYF. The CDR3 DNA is TGCGCCAGCAGCCAAGATCTGGGGGCAGATACGCAGTATTTT.

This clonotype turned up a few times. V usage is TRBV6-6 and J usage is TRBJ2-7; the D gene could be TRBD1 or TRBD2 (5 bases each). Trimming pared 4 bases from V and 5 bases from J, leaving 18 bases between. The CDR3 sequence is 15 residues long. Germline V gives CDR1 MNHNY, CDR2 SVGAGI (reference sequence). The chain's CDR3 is CASSFTLGVADEQYF. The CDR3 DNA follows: TGTGCCAGCAGTTTCACACTAGGGGTTGCAGACGAGCAGTACTTC.

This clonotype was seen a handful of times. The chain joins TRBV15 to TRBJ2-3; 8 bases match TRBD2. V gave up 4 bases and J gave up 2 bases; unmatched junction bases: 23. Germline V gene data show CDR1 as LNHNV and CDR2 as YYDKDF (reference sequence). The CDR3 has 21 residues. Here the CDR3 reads CATSTDDPGLEFGSNTDTQYF. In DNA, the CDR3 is TGTGCCACCAGCACTGATGACCCGGGACTAGAGTTTGGCTCCAACACAGATACGCAGTATTTT.

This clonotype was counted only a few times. This CDR3 is CASSSLDLAGGYTF. CDR3 nucleotide sequence: TGTGCCAGCAGTTCGTTGGACCTAGCAGGTGGCTACACCTTC. The chain couples TRBV27 to TRBJ1-2; D is unclear. The CDR3 contains 14 residues. Deletions cut 4 bases from V and 7 bases from J, with 16 bases between. Per the germline V gene, CDR1 is MNHEY and CDR2 is SMNVEV (reference sequence).

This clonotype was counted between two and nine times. CDR3 DNA sequence: TGCAGCGCCACGACAGGGTACGAGCAGTACGTC. Residues: CSATTGYEQYV. J is TRBJ2-7 and V is TRBV29-1; 7 bases are a match to TRBD1. Germline CDR1 reads SQVTM; CDR2 reads ANQGSEA. With V trimmed by 7 bases and J by 4 bases, 4 bases remained unmatched. The CDR3 loop spans 11 amino acids.

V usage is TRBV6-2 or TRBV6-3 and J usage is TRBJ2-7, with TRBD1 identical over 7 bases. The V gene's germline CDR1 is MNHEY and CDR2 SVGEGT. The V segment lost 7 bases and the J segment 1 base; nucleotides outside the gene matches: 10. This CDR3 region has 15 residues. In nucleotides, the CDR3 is TGTGCCAGCACTTCCTCCCGGGACAGATCCTACGAGCAGTACGTC. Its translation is CASTSSRDRSYEQYV.

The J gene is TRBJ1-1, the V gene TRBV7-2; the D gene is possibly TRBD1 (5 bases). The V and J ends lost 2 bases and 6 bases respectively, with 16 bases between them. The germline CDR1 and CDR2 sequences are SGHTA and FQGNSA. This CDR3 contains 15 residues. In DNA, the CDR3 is TGTGCCAGCAGCTTATTGTTCCAGGGCGGGGCTGAAGCTTTCTTT. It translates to CASSLLFQGGAEAFF.

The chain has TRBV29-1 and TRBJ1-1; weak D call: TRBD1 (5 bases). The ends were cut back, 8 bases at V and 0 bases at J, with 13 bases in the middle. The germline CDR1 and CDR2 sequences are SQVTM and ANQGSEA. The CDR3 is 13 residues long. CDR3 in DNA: TGCAGCTTCTCACAGGTCTTGAACACTGAAGCTTTCTTT. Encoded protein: CSFSQVLNTEAFF.

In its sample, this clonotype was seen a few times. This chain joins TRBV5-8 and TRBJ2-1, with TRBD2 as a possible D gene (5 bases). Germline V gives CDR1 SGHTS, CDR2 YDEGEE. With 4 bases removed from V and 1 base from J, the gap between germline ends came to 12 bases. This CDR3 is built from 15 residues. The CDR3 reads CASSPGPGSYNEQFF. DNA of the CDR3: TGTGCCAGCAGCCCCGGTCCGGGATCCTACAATGAGCAGTTCTTC.

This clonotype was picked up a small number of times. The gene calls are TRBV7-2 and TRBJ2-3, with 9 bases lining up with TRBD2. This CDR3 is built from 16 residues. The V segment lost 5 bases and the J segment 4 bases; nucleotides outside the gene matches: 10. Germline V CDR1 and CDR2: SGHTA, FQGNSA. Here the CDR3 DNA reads TGTGCCAGCAGCCAACTCGGCGGGGGGGCCCCAGATACGCAGTATTTT. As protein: CASSQLGGGAPDTQYF.

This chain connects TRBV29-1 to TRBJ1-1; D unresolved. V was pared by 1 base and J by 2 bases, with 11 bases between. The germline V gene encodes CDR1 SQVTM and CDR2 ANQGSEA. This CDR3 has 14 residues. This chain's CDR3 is CSVEVSYGNTEAFF. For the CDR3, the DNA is TGCAGCGTTGAAGTCAGCTATGGAAACACTGAAGCTTTCTTT.

The CDR3 DNA follows: TGTGCCAGCAGTTATCGAAGCGTAGGCCCCAATGAGCAGTTCTTC. Translated, it gives CASSYRSVGPNEQFF. The chain couples TRBV6-6 to TRBJ2-1; D is ambiguous. V was cut by 3 bases and J by 6 bases, with 15 bases left in between. CDR1 is MNHNY and CDR2 is SVGAGI in the germline V gene (reference sequence). The CDR3 sequence is 15 residues long.

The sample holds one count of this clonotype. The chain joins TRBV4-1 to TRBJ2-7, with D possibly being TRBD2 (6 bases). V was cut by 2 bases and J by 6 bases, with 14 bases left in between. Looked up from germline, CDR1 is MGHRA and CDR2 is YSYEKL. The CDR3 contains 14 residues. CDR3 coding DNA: TGCGCCAGCAGCCAACAGCTAGCGCCCCTCGAGCAGTACTTC. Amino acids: CASSQQLAPLEQYF.

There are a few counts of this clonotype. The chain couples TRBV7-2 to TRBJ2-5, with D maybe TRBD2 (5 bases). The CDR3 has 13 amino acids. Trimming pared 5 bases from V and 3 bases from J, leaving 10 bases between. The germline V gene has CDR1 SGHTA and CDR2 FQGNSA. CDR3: CASSQIGEETQYF. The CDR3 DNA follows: TGTGCCAGCAGCCAGATCGGGGAAGAGACCCAGTACTTC.

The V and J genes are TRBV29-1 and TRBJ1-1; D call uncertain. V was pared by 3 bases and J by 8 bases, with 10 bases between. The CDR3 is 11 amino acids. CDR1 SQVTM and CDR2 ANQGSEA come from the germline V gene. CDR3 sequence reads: CSVDGRPEAFF. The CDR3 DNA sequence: TGCAGCGTTGACGGACGGCCAGAAGCTTTCTTT.

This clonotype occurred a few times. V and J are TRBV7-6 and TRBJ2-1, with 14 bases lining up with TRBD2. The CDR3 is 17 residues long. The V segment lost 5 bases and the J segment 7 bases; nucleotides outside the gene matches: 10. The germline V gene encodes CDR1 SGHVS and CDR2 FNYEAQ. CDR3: CASSPRLAGGFMNEQFF. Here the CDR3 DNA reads TGTGCCAGCAGCCCAAGACTAGCGGGGGGGTTTATGAATGAGCAGTTCTTC.